The sequence of this T cell receptor beta chain was determined in a study of T cell responses to AZD1222 COVID-19 vaccine. The study's findings and limits: Spike-specific TCR breadth and depth went up after people got two AZD1222 doses. Unmutated regions of variants are reportedly targeted by nearly half of spike-specific TCRs. White British donors predominated, females outnumbered males, and clonal diversity was possibly underestimated. Sampled repertoires all dated from after the peak T cell response.

Worth noting for this clone: Its target is unknown.

The CDR3 runs 16 residues. Germline loops: CDR1 SQVTM, CDR2 ANQGSEA. The J segment lost 3 bases and the V segment lost 2 bases, leaving 9 bases of the junction unmatched. Clones were read by immunoSEQ multiplex PCR, and TCRdb kept only the in-frame ones, dropping some. The repertoire consists of some 150,000 clones, with approximately 93% occurring once and the leading ten covering less than 0.95%. The chain employs TRBV29-1 and TRBJ2-1, with 8 nucleotides matching TRBD1. This TCR came from an adult in good health. Sequencing was performed on peripheral blood, taken on day 0 of MenACWY control vaccination. CDR3 nucleotides: TGCAGCGTTGAAAGGGGACAGGACCCGGTCTACAATGAGCAGTTCTTC. Amino acids: CSVERGQDPVYNEQFF.